The entry that follows covers one T cell receptor beta chain sequence. Its recognized antigen is unknown. No clone much larger than this one lies a single base away; base qualities are absent. This specimen comes from a study of CD8 T cells in ankylosing spondylitis (dated by TCRdb to about 2017). Turning to the overall study: The study set out to find disease-linked TCR variants by profiling T cell receptor beta repertoires in ankylosing spondylitis patients and healthy donors. The full study cohort comprised 20 to 25 ankylosing spondylitis patients and approximately 100 healthy donors. Peripheral blood samples were taken, and synovial fluid was additionally collected from ankylosing spondylitis patients. Overall results and qualifications from the work: Blood from ankylosing spondylitis patients appeared to be characterized by a TCR beta motif made up of seven or eight highly homologous amino acid variants. Some of the motif variants had been reported before in the synovial fluid and blood of reactive arthritis patients, a finding that suggests common disease-initiation mechanisms. According to the report, matched synovial fluid samples from ankylosing spondylitis patients were significantly enriched for the disease-linked clones. A CD8+ phenotype was shown by the disease-linked clones, which were found at relatively low frequencies in peripheral blood.

The sequencing machine was an Illumina HiSeq 2500. Quantitative 5'-RACE with molecular barcodes was the method used to prepare the TCR beta libraries. The study's processing was this. A new computational method based on a probabilistic model of VDJ rearrangement was used to identify disease-linked TCR variants. The raw public data were reprocessed by TCRdb itself: fastp quality trimming at Q25, MiXCR clonotype calling, in-frame beta chains only. Duplicate CDR3 protein sequences are folded into a single record with the most common DNA and genes. The authors' filters were not applied to this entry. The sample includes 200,000 to 250,000 distinct CDR3 sequences, with around 16% observed a single time. 42% of the sample is held by the ten biggest clonotypes. The germline V gene yields MNHNS for CDR1 and SASEGT for CDR2. The CDR3 goes from the cysteine to the phenylalanine over 13 residues. Of all the DNA, just the CDR3 is kept, 39 bases in frame from base 1. Germline trimming: 9 bases from V, 7 bases from J; junction bases outside gene matches: 6.

The sequence came from a male donor with ankylosing spondylitis. The sample was blood, either unsorted or a sorted T cell fraction (not recorded which). The chain is encoded by TRBV6-1 joined to TRBJ2-2; TRBD1 aligns with 9 central bases. Here is the DNA: TGTGCCAGTACAGGGGGCCGCGGCGGGGAGCTGTTTTTT. Its amino acids are CASTGGRGGELFF.